The 25 T cell receptor beta chains reported below all come from one sample, sequenced in a study of control samples from healthy donors and cancer patients. Generated by immunoSEQ multiplex PCR, the TCRdb table keeps only in-frame clones and is missing some. The sample records some 120,000 clones, roughly nine tenths being singletons. Sequenced material: blood. Receptors originate from a man aged 50-60 years in good health.

The chain uses TRBV6-5 and TRBJ2-2, with D unresolved. Germline V gene data show CDR1 as MNHEY and CDR2 as SVGAGI. V was clipped by 7 bases and J by 8 bases, with 20 bases between them. CDR3 length: 15 residues. CDR3 in DNA: TGTGCCAGCACCCTCGACCGGATCCCGAGGGGGGAGCTGTTTTTT. It is translated as CASTLDRIPRGELFF.

The rearrangement joins TRBV7-2 to TRBJ2-7; tentatively, D is TRBD1 (6 bases). This CDR3 has 13 amino acids. Per the germline V gene, CDR1 is SGHTA and CDR2 is FQGNSA. Deletions cut 0 bases from V and 5 bases from J, with 8 bases between. CDR3 bases: TGTGCCAGCAGCTTAGCGAAGGGGGACGAGCAGTACTTC. Amino acids: CASSLAKGDEQYF.

CDR3 loop: CASSTWAVNGYF. CDR3 nucleotides: TGTGCCAGCAGTACATGGGCAGTGAATGGGTACTTC. The gene calls are TRBV28 and TRBJ2-7, with D uncertain. This CDR3 contains 12 residues. With 5 bases removed from V and 12 bases from J, the gap between germline ends came to 17 bases. CDR1 MDHEN and CDR2 SYDVKM come from the germline V gene.

The chain couples TRBV6-1 to TRBJ1-1, with D possibly being TRBD1 (5 bases). CDR3 length: 14 amino acids. Germline-derived CDR1 and CDR2 are MNHNS and SASEGT. The germline V and J ends were trimmed by 2 bases and 6 bases, with 13 bases remaining between them. The CDR3 DNA reads as TGTGCCAGCAGTGAAATAACGGGGGACGCTGAAGCTTTCTTT. Encoded protein: CASSEITGDAEAFF.

The chain links TRBV7-9 to TRBJ1-3; D is unresolved. V was cut by 2 bases and J by 5 bases, with 19 bases left in between. This CDR3 is built from 17 residues. CDR1 and CDR2 (germline): SEHNR, FQNEAQ (reference sequence). In DNA form, the CDR3 reads TGTGCCAGCAGCTTAAATAGTTTCCCACCGGCCAGAAACACCATATATTTT. This encodes CASSLNSFPPARNTIYF. The full variable domain, in which reference TRBV7-9 and TRBJ1-3 provide the parts outside the CDR3, is DTGVSQNPRHKITKRGQNVTFRCDPISEHNRLYWYRQTLGQGPEFLTYFQNEAQLEKSRLLSDRFSAERPKGSFSTLEIQRTEQGDSAMYLCASSLNSFPPARNTIYFGEGSWLTVV.

This chain joins TRBV6-2 or TRBV6-3 and TRBJ2-7, with D possibly TRBD2 on 5 matching bases. Looked up from germline, CDR1 is MNHEY and CDR2 is SVGEGT. CDR3 length: 13 residues. The germline V and J ends were trimmed by 6 bases and 0 bases, with 9 bases remaining between them. CDR3 sequence reads: CASSSGISYEQYF. The CDR3 nucleotides are TGTGCCAGCAGCTCGGGAATCTCCTACGAGCAGTACTTC.

The chain recombines TRBV3-1 (or the pseudogene TRBV3-2) with TRBJ2-1; the D is unclear. Trimming removed 1 base at V and 7 bases at J, with 8 bases between. Germline-derived CDR1 and CDR2 are LGHDT and YNNKEL (reference sequence). This CDR3 is 13 amino acids long. The CDR3 DNA reads as TGTGCCAGCAGCCAAGTTGCGCCGAATGAGCAGTTCTTC. Protein sequence: CASSQVAPNEQFF.

CDR3 region: CASSVAFSTDTQYF. CDR3 DNA sequence: TGTGCCAGCAGTGTTGCCTTTAGCACAGATACGCAGTATTTT. The V and J genes are TRBV2 and TRBJ2-3; D uncertain. CDR3 length: 14 amino acids. With 4 bases removed from V and 0 bases from J, the gap between germline ends came to 8 bases. The germline V gene has CDR1 SNHLY and CDR2 FYNNEI.

V gene TRBV30 combines with J gene TRBJ1-2, with D unclear. This CDR3 is built from 13 residues. Germline CDR1 GTSNPN, CDR2 SVGIG (reference sequence). V dropped 2 bases and J dropped 1 base, with 8 bases sitting between them. In nucleotides, the CDR3 is TGTGCCTGGAGTCCCGGCTTTAACTATGGCTACACCTTC. Translating gives CAWSPGFNYGYTF.

CDR3 sequence reads: CASSLAPDYEQYF. Here the CDR3 DNA reads TGCGCCAGCAGCTTGGCGCCAGACTACGAGCAGTACTTC. J is TRBJ2-7 and V is TRBV5-1; D is ambiguous. The germline gives CDR1 SGHRS, CDR2 YFSETQ. Trimming removed 0 bases from V and 3 bases from J, with 7 bases in between. The CDR3 has 13 residues.

V and J are TRBV14 and TRBJ1-2, with D hard to call. The germline V gene encodes CDR1 SGHDN and CDR2 FVKESK. CDR3 length: 15 residues. The V and J ends lost 0 bases and 5 bases respectively, with 13 bases between them. CDR3 nucleotide sequence: TGTGCCAGCAGCCAAGATTTACTATCGGGGTATGGCTACACCTTC. As protein: CASSQDLLSGYGYTF.

The V call is TRBV7-9, the J call TRBJ1-3; D not resolved. The CDR3 is made up of 15 amino acids. From germline, CDR1 is SEHNR and CDR2 FQNEAQ (reference sequence). V was shortened by 1 base and J by 0 bases, with 7 bases between the two germline ends. The CDR3 DNA is TGTGCCAGCAGCTTAGAGGTCCTCTCTGGAAACACCATATATTTT. It specifies CASSLEVLSGNTIYF.

J is TRBJ1-6 and V is TRBV6-5, with D uncertain. Germline V gene sequence: CDR1 MNHEY, CDR2 SVGAGI. Trimming left V 0 bases short and J 10 bases short, with 10 bases between. The CDR3 has 14 residues. CDR3: CASSYSGVSSPLHF. The CDR3 nucleotides are TGTGCCAGCAGTTACTCGGGTGTGAGCTCACCCCTCCACTTT.

There are a few counts of this clone. An end of the junction differs from the germline gene, which may be a read error. The V gene is TRBV13, the J gene TRBJ2-3; tentatively, D is TRBD1 (6 bases). The CDR3 runs to 14 residues. Germline values: CDR1 PRHDT, CDR2 FYEKMQ (reference sequence). In DNA, the CDR3 is TGTGCCAGCAGCCTAGGACAGTCCAGGGATACGCAGTATTTT. This encodes CASSLGQSRDTQYF. The full variable domain, completed using reference TRBV13 and TRBJ2-3, is AAGVIQSPRHLIKEKRETATLKCYPIPRHDTVYWYQQGPGQDPQFLISFYEKMQSDKGSIPDRFSAQQFSDYHSELNMSSLELGDSALYFCASSLGQSRDTQYFGPGTRLTVL.

The chain uses TRBV7-8 and TRBJ2-3; D may be TRBD1 (6 bases). Germline V gives CDR1 SGHVS, CDR2 FQNEAQ. The CDR3 has 13 residues. V shed 4 bases and J shed 10 bases, with 15 bases lying between them. The CDR3 DNA follows: TGTGCCAGCAGCTCGGGACACCTTATGCCGCAGTATTTT. It encodes CASSSGHLMPQYF.

The chain uses TRBV19 and TRBJ2-1, with 9 bases aligning to TRBD2. Germline V gives CDR1 LNHDA, CDR2 SQIVND (reference sequence). This CDR3 region has 15 residues. J lost 1 base, V lost 5 bases, and 3 bases had no gene match. In nucleotides, the CDR3 is TGTGCCAGTAGTCTGGGACTAGCTTCCTACAATGAGCAGTTCTTC. It translates to CASSLGLASYNEQFF.

This clone was seen more than once but under ten times. The rearrangement uses TRBV6-5 and TRBJ1-1; 8 positions match TRBD1. The CDR3 sequence is 13 residues long. Germline assignment: CDR1 MNHEY and CDR2 SVGAGI. The junction had 4 bases not matched to a gene; V was cut back by 6 bases and J by 4 bases. In DNA form, the CDR3 reads TGTGCCAGCAGCACCGACAGGGGCACTGAAGCTTTCTTT. It is translated as CASSTDRGTEAFF.

The chain carries TRBV24-1 and TRBJ2-2; D is perhaps TRBD2 (6 bases). V was clipped by 5 bases and J by 6 bases, with 18 bases between them. CDR3 length equals 16 residues. Germline loops: CDR1 KGHDR, CDR2 SFDVKD. CDR3 coding DNA: TGTGCCACCAGTGGAACGAAAAAGGGGAGGTCCGGGGAGCTGTTTTTT. This codes for CATSGTKKGRSGELFF.

V gene TRBV9 combines with J gene TRBJ2-7; 8 positions agree with TRBD2. This CDR3 comprises 14 residues. V lost 4 bases, J lost 3 bases, and 6 bases stayed unmatched. From germline, CDR1 is SGDLS and CDR2 YYNGEE. The CDR3 coding sequence is TGTGCCAGCAGCCCAGCGGGGGCCGGCTACGAGCAGTACTTC. This codes for CASSPAGAGYEQYF.

This chain joins TRBV30 and TRBJ1-2; no definite D call. V was clipped by 2 bases and J by 3 bases, with 7 bases between them. The germline V gene encodes CDR1 GTSNPN and CDR2 SVGIG (reference sequence). CDR3 length equals 12 residues. The chain's CDR3 is CAWSLGYYGYTF. The CDR3 DNA sequence: TGTGCCTGGAGTCTTGGGTACTATGGCTACACCTTC.

Remarks on this clone: Germline and junction disagree at one end, which may indicate a read error. The chain has TRBV6-4 and TRBJ1-2; no definite D call. The CDR3 spans 11 residues. Germline CDR1 and CDR2: MRHNA and SNTAGT. CDR3 DNA sequence: TGTGCCAGCAGTGACACCCCAGTACCCCTCTTC. This encodes CASSDTPVPLF.

Only one count was recorded for this clone. V gene TRBV29-1 combines with J gene TRBJ1-4; D is perhaps TRBD1 (5 bases). Trimming cost V 7 bases and J 8 bases, with 20 bases left between them. This CDR3 contains 14 residues. From germline, CDR1 is SQVTM and CDR2 ANQGSEA. CDR3 DNA sequence: TGCAGCGCCGGTCAGGCGGGGCGTGGAGAAAAACTGTTTTTT. Translated, it gives CSAGQAGRGEKLFF.

This clone was picked up one time. The genes are TRBV6-5 and TRBJ1-1; the D is unclear. The V gene's germline CDR1 is MNHEY and CDR2 SVGAGI. With 4 bases removed from V and 0 bases from J, the gap between germline ends came to 6 bases. This CDR3 region has 13 residues. The DNA for the CDR3 is TGTGCCAGCAGTTCGAACATGAACACTGAAGCTTTCTTT. This translates into CASSSNMNTEAFF.

This clone has a count of ten or more. The chain joins TRBV2 to TRBJ1-1; D remains unclear. Trimming stripped 4 bases from V and 3 bases from J, with 9 bases between. Germline lookup yields CDR1 SNHLY and CDR2 FYNNEI. The CDR3 is 13 residues long. DNA of the CDR3: TGTGCCAGCAGTGCCTGGGAGGACACTGAAGCTTTCTTT. This sequence encodes CASSAWEDTEAFF.

This clone was observed a few times. The chain uses TRBV6-5 and TRBJ1-5; TRBD1 agrees at 7 bases. Trimming removed 4 bases from V and 4 bases from J; junction bases left unmatched: 7. The CDR3 is 15 residues long. The V gene's germline CDR1 is MNHEY and CDR2 SVGAGI. The CDR3: CASSSTGISNQPQHF. The CDR3 nucleotides are TGTGCCAGCAGTTCGACAGGGATAAGTAATCAGCCCCAGCATTTT.